These 26 T cell receptor beta chains came from one sample sequenced in a study of T and B cells in COVID-19 patients. TRB rearrangements were amplified by multiplex PCR with BIOMED2 TRB-A/B primers. TCRdb passed the multiplex PCR reads through MiXCR, listing each CDR3 protein once. Among around 11,000 distinct CDR3 sequences listed, roughly 30% were seen once. Blood genomic DNA input for TRB amplification was roughly 220-500 ng. What was sequenced was blood. These receptors all come from a human donor with active COVID-19.

This clonotype occurred once. The genes are TRBV12-3 or TRBV12-4 and TRBJ1-5; unclear D gene. CDR3 length equals 12 residues. Trimming shortened V by 6 bases and J by 1 base, and 4 bases separated the two germline ends. The CDR3 DNA reads TGTGCCAGCAGACAGAGCAATCAGCCCCAGCATTTT. Protein: CASRQSNQPQHF.

J is TRBJ1-4 and V is TRBV18; possible D gene TRBD1, 5 bases. The CDR3 has 14 amino acids. V lost 3 bases and J lost 5, with 10 bases in between. From germline, CDR1 is KGHSH and CDR2 LQKENI. CDR3: CASSPGRSNEKLFF. The CDR3 DNA sequence: TGTGCCAGCTCACCGGGACGGTCAAATGAAAAACTGTTTTTT.

There are a few counts of this clonotype. The rearrangement uses TRBV19 and TRBJ1-1; D gene ambiguous. CDR3 length: 12 amino acids. Germline V gene lookup returns CDR1 LNHDA and CDR2 SQIVND (reference sequence). V was pared by 5 bases and J by 5 bases, with 9 bases between. The CDR3 nucleotides are TGTGCCAGTAGTGAGATCGGGACTGAAGCTTTCTTT. Encoded protein: CASSEIGTEAFF.

As to this clonotype: Just one base apart from a much larger clone, this may be a read error. This chain links TRBV7-2 with TRBJ2-7, with D tentatively TRBD2 (6 bases). The V gene lost 5 bases and the J gene lost 0 bases, with 17 bases spanning the gap. This CDR3 contains 16 residues. Germline CDR1 SGHTA, CDR2 FQGNSA. CDR3 loop: CASSPSRRGGSYEQYF. CDR3 nucleotide sequence: TGTGCCAGCAGCCCGTCGCGGCGGGGCGGCTCCTACGAGCAGTACTTC.

J is TRBJ2-5 and V is TRBV12-3 or TRBV12-4; TRBD2 agrees at 11 bases. CDR3 length equals 15 residues. Unmatched junction bases numbered 2, after V lost 0 bases and J lost 5 bases. The CDR3 spells CASSLAGLAAETQYF. CDR3 in DNA: TGTGCCAGCAGTTTAGCGGGACTAGCGGCGGAGACCCAGTACTTC.

The table lists this clonotype with a few counts. The chain carries TRBV6-2 or TRBV6-3 and TRBJ2-1; a weak D match, TRBD2 (5 bases). The CDR3 is made up of 16 amino acids. The germline V and J ends were trimmed by 2 bases and 8 bases, with 19 bases remaining between them. CDR1 is MNHEY, CDR2 SVGEGT, per germline. CDR3 loop: CASSYKADIKNYEQFF. The DNA for the CDR3 is TGTGCCAGCAGTTACAAAGCGGATATAAAAAATTATGAGCAGTTCTTC.

This clonotype appeared a few times. The genes are TRBV6-5 and TRBJ1-5; 10 nucleotides line up with TRBD1. The CDR3 contains 15 residues. Germline CDR1 reads MNHEY; CDR2 reads SVGAGI. Trimming at V came to 4 bases and at J to 4 bases, leaving 4 bases not matched to a gene. The CDR3 region has the DNA TGTGCCAGCAGTTTGAGACAGGGGGCGAATCAGCCCCAGCATTTT. It codes for CASSLRQGANQPQHF.

The chain employs TRBV20-1 and TRBJ1-6; 8 positions match TRBD1. V was clipped by 3 bases and J by 13 bases; unmatched bases: 20. CDR3 size: 17 residues. CDR1 and CDR2 from the germline V gene are DFQATT and SNEGSKA (reference sequence). CDR3 coding DNA: TGCAGTGCTAGTTTCCAGGGGGCTACAGCCTCTCATAAGCCCCTCCACTTT. Amino acid sequence: CSASFQGATASHKPLHF.

The chain carries TRBV6-5 and TRBJ2-3; 12 positions agree with TRBD2. This CDR3 has 17 residues. V lost 0 bases to trimming and J lost 7 bases; unmatched junction nucleotides: 8. Germline V gene data show CDR1 as MNHEY and CDR2 as SVGAGI. The DNA for the CDR3 is TGTGCCAGCAGTTACTCCCCAACTAGCGGGGGGCCTCATACGCAGTATTTT. Amino acids: CASSYSPTSGGPHTQYF.

This clonotype turned up a few times. The chain uses TRBV11-1 and TRBJ2-3; D gene unclear. CDR1 and CDR2 from the germline V gene are SGHAT and FQDESV (reference sequence). V was pared by 5 bases and J by 0 bases, with 9 bases between. The CDR3 spans 14 residues. The CDR3 sequence: CASSLTPSTDTQYF. In nucleotides, the CDR3 is TGTGCCAGCAGCCTGACGCCTAGCACAGATACGCAGTATTTT.

Within the sample, this clonotype is medium-sized. The chain recombines TRBV19 with TRBJ2-7; 9 bases are a match to TRBD1. The CDR3 extends over 14 amino acids. In germline, CDR1 is LNHDA, CDR2 SQIVND (reference sequence). The junction had 5 bases not matched to a gene; V was cut back by 3 bases and J by 5 bases. The CDR3 nucleotides are TGTGCCAGTAGTATCGGGACAGGGAAGGACGAGCAGTACTTC. Translated: CASSIGTGKDEQYF.

This clonotype was counted between two and nine times. The CDR3 region is CASRRGSAQPGETNEKLFF. CDR3 in DNA: TGTGCCAGCCGTCGGGGGAGCGCACAACCGGGGGAAACTAATGAAAAACTGTTTTTT. The chain is built from TRBV6-2 or TRBV6-3 and TRBJ1-4; possibly TRBD1 for D (5 bases). The CDR3 is 19 residues long. V was shortened by 8 bases and J by 1 base, with 26 bases between the two germline ends. The germline CDR1 and CDR2 sequences are MNHEY and SVGEGT.

The V call is TRBV5-6, the J call TRBJ2-2, with 7 nucleotides matching TRBD1. V was pared by 0 bases and J by 4 bases, with 6 bases of the junction left unmatched. Germline V gene data show CDR1 as SGHDT and CDR2 as YYEEEE. The CDR3 totals 16 residues. The CDR3 region is CASSLELGTATGELFF. The CDR3, as DNA: TGTGCCAGCAGCTTGGAATTGGGGACAGCCACCGGGGAGCTGTTTTTT.

Note on this clonotype: A read error may be the cause here, since a much bigger clone is one base away. The chain employs TRBV13 and TRBJ2-5; 8 bases line up with TRBD1. There are 14 residues in the CDR3. Germline CDR1 and CDR2: PRHDT and FYEKMQ (reference sequence). The CDR3 region has the DNA TGTACCAGCAGCTTACAGGGGGATGTTGAGACCCAGTACTTC. Residues: CTSSLQGDVETQYF.

The chain is built from TRBV19 and TRBJ1-5; no reliable D call. The CDR3 has 15 amino acids. CDR1 and CDR2 (germline): LNHDA, SQIVND (reference sequence). Trimming pared 3 bases from V and 2 bases from J, leaving 11 bases between. The CDR3, as DNA: TGTGCCAGTAGTATTGCGGGCTCCGGCAATCAGCCCCAGCATTTT. Its translation is CASSIAGSGNQPQHF. Using reference TRBV19 and TRBJ1-5 for the parts outside the CDR3, the full variable domain is DGGITQSPKYLFRKEGQNVTLSCEQNLNHDAMYWYRQDPGQGLRLIYYSQIVNDFQKGDIAEGYSVSREKKESFPLTVTSAQKNPTAFYLCASSIAGSGNQPQHFGDGTRLSIL.

This chain links TRBV7-2 with TRBJ1-1, with 8 bases identical to TRBD1. The CDR3 loop spans 14 amino acids. V gave up 6 bases and J gave up 10 bases; unmatched junction bases: 13. Germline V gene sequence: CDR1 SGHTA, CDR2 FQGNSA. Written as DNA, the CDR3 is TGTGCCAGCAGTTTCGCCCAGGGGGCGGTTCTAGCTTTCTTT. Translating gives CASSFAQGAVLAFF.

This clonotype was counted only a few times. The chain carries TRBV11-2 and TRBJ2-1, with 9 bases lining up with TRBD1. Germline CDR1 and CDR2: SGHAT and FQNNGV. V dropped 6 bases and J dropped 6; count of bases not matched to a gene: 15. This CDR3 is 17 amino acids long. The DNA for the CDR3 is TGTGCCAGCAGTCACATGGCCGGGACAGGGAATATCAATGAGCAGTTCTTC. It translates to CASSHMAGTGNINEQFF.

In its sample, this clonotype was seen a few times. The chain joins TRBV12-3 or TRBV12-4 to TRBJ2-1, with 9 bases lining up with TRBD2. The V and J ends lost 6 bases and 7 bases, in that order; junction bases with no gene match: 13. The CDR3 is 16 amino acids. The CDR3 is CASSPRAGGLMNEQFF. CDR3 DNA: TGTGCCAGCAGCCCCCGAGCGGGGGGCCTGATGAATGAGCAGTTCTTC.

Only a few counts were recorded for this clonotype. The chain has TRBV13 and TRBJ2-7; the match to TRBD1 covers 9 bases. V was clipped by 5 bases and J by 3 bases; unmatched bases: 5. Germline CDR1 PRHDT, CDR2 FYEKMQ (reference sequence). The CDR3 extends over 14 amino acids. The CDR3 protein is CASSIRDRDYEQYF. CDR3 bases: TGTGCCAGCAGCATCCGGGACAGGGACTACGAGCAGTACTTC.

This clonotype has a handful of counts. This chain links TRBV15 with TRBJ1-2; possible D gene TRBD1, 5 bases. CDR3 length: 16 amino acids. CDR1 LNHNV and CDR2 YYDKDF come from the germline V gene (reference sequence). V lost 0 bases, J lost 2 bases, and 13 bases lay in between. CDR3 nucleotides: TGTGCCACCAGCAGAGATTTGGGGACCGGGAACTATGGCTACACCTTC. Translated, it gives CATSRDLGTGNYGYTF. The variable domain in full, with the rest retrieved from reference TRBV15 and TRBJ1-2, is DAMVIQNPRYQVTQFGKPVTLSCSQTLNHNVMYWYQQKSSQAPKLLFHYYDKDFNNEADTPDNFQSRRPNTSFCFLDIRSPGLGDTAMYLCATSRDLGTGNYGYTFGSGTRLTVV.

This clonotype occurred a few times. The chain recombines TRBV7-9 with TRBJ2-7, with 9 bases identical to TRBD1. Trimming took 3 bases from V and 3 from J; bases not matched to a gene: 3. The CDR3 is 14 residues long. Germline V lookup: CDR1 SEHNR, CDR2 FQNEAQ (reference sequence). The CDR3 nucleotides are TGTGCCAGCAGCTTGACAGGGGGGATCTACGAGCAGTACTTC. This gives the protein CASSLTGGIYEQYF.

By frequency in the sample, this clonotype is medium-sized. This chain connects TRBV29-1 to TRBJ2-1; D gene uncertain. V gave up 4 bases and J gave up 1 base, with 11 bases separating them. CDR3 size: 14 residues. Germline V gives CDR1 SQVTM, CDR2 ANQGSEA. Here the CDR3 reads CSVGRTSSYNEQFF. The DNA of the CDR3 is TGCAGCGTTGGTAGAACGTCTTCCTACAATGAGCAGTTCTTC.

This clonotype occurred once. This may be a read error: a much more frequent sequence differs by one nucleotide. The rearrangement uses TRBV19 and TRBJ2-2; weak D call: TRBD2 (6 bases). CDR3 length equals 15 residues. With 4 bases removed from V and 1 base from J, the gap between germline ends came to 10 bases. The germline V gene has CDR1 LNHDA and CDR2 SQIVND (reference sequence). The CDR3 DNA reads TGTGCCAGTAGTACCCCAGCGGGGAACACCGGGGAGCTGTTTTTT. Translation gives CASSTPAGNTGELFF. The full variable domain, with the rest looked up from reference TRBV19 and TRBJ2-2, is DGGITQSPKYLFRKEGQNVTLSCEQNLNHDAMYWYRQDPGQGLRLIYYSQIVNDFQKGDIAEGYSVSREKKESFPLTVTSAQKNPTAFYLCASSTPAGNTGELFFGEGSRLTVL.

This clonotype is classed as medium-sized. This chain links TRBV19 with TRBJ2-3, with D possibly TRBD1 on 6 matching bases. CDR1 and CDR2 from the germline V gene are LNHDA and SQIVND (reference sequence). The CDR3 is 15 amino acids. Between the trimmed V and J ends, which lost 6 bases and 2 bases, there was a span of 15 bases. The CDR3 region is CASRGAGANTDTQYF. CDR3 in DNA: TGTGCCAGTAGAGGGGCAGGGGCGAACACAGATACGCAGTATTTT.

The chain links TRBV5-1 to TRBJ2-1; TRBD1 might be the D (6 bases). The CDR3 length is 14 residues. The ends were cut back, 2 bases at V and 6 bases at J, with 12 bases in the middle. Germline V gives CDR1 SGHRS, CDR2 YFSETQ. For the CDR3, the DNA is TGCGCCAGCAGCTTTGGGCAGGGGATCAATGAGCAGTTCTTC. Protein: CASSFGQGINEQFF.

V gene TRBV20-1 combines with J gene TRBJ2-3; TRBD2 matches at 10 bases. The CDR3 has 15 residues. V dropped 0 bases and J dropped 3; count of bases not matched to a gene: 3. In germline, CDR1 is DFQATT, CDR2 SNEGSKA (reference sequence). Written as DNA, the CDR3 is TGCAGTGCTAGAGATACACTAGCGGGGACAGATACGCAGTATTTT. Its translation is CSARDTLAGTDTQYF.